The 13 T cell receptor beta chains below come from one sample, sequenced in a study of blood T cells in healthy people across ages. A sample-barcoded 5' primer and a J-beta primer mix were used in a second PCR of about 7 to 12 cycles. TCRdb recomputed calls from the 5' RACE reads with MiXCR, one row per CDR3 protein. The sample holds roughly 830,000 distinct CDR3 sequences, approximately 67% seen once. Sequencing was performed on blood. Every receptor here comes from a man younger than 45 in good health.

This clonotype was seen only a few times. The chain has TRBV20-1 and TRBJ1-5, with 7 bases aligning to TRBD1. Germline values: CDR1 DFQATT, CDR2 SNEGSKA (reference sequence). The CDR3 sequence is 15 residues long. V was pared by 4 bases and J by 6 bases, with 12 bases of the junction left unmatched. The CDR3 DNA is TGCAGTGCTACACCCGGTGACAGGGCCGGTCAGCCCCAGCATTTT. Translation: CSATPGDRAGQPQHF.

The CDR3 coding sequence is TGTGCCAGCAGCCAAGGGGTCGTTCGCCAAGAGACCCAGTACTTC. Encoded protein: CASSQGVVRQETQYF. The chain uses TRBV4-2 and TRBJ2-5, with D unresolved. CDR3 length equals 15 residues. The ends were cut back, 1 base at V and 1 base at J, with 10 bases in the middle. Germline V gene sequence: CDR1 LGHNA, CDR2 YNFKEQ.

The chain carries TRBV4-2 and TRBJ2-3, with 11 bases matching TRBD2. The CDR3 has 17 amino acids. Germline V gene lookup returns CDR1 LGHNA and CDR2 YNFKEQ. J was trimmed by 5 bases and V by 0 bases; bases with no gene match: 7. The CDR3 DNA sequence: TGTGCCAGCAGCCAAGATCTAGCGGGGGGACAGATAGATACGCAGTATTTT. It codes for CASSQDLAGGQIDTQYF.

This clonotype was seen a few times. The chain has TRBV3-1 and TRBJ1-1; TRBD1 aligns across 7 bases. Germline values: CDR1 LGHDT, CDR2 YNNKEL (reference sequence). With 2 bases clipped from V and 8 bases from J, the junction kept 11 bases outside the gene matches. The CDR3 is 15 residues long. CDR3 nucleotide sequence: TGTGCCAGCAGCCAACCACCCCCGGGACAGACGGAAGCTTTCTTT. This gives the protein CASSQPPPGQTEAFF.

This chain uses TRBV29-1 with TRBJ2-3; no clear D. The germline V gene encodes CDR1 SQVTM and CDR2 ANQGSEA. Trimming removed 4 bases from V and 0 bases from J, with 8 bases in between. This CDR3 is built from 13 residues. Here the CDR3 reads CSVGWQSTDTQYF. CDR3 sequence (DNA): TGCAGCGTTGGTTGGCAGAGCACAGATACGCAGTATTTT.

A note on this clonotype: The junction differs from germline at one of its ends, possibly a read error. This chain links TRBV6-5 with TRBJ2-1; the D gene is possibly TRBD1 (6 bases). The CDR3 extends over 13 amino acids. CDR1 and CDR2 (germline): MNHEY, SVGAGI. CDR3 sequence (DNA): TGTGCCGGCAGTTACTCGCCAGGGGAGACCCAGTTCTTC. Its protein product is CAGSYSPGETQFF.

The V and J genes are TRBV9 and TRBJ2-2; unclear D gene. Deletions cut 4 bases from V and 1 base from J, with 14 bases between. This CDR3 is 16 amino acids long. Germline V gene data show CDR1 as SGDLS and CDR2 as YYNGEE. The CDR3 DNA reads TGTGCCAGCAGCCCCCCCGCGCCCGGGAACACCGGGGAGCTGTTTTTT. Translation gives CASSPPAPGNTGELFF.

The gene calls are TRBV7-2 and TRBJ2-1, with D possibly being TRBD2 (6 bases). Germline lookup yields CDR1 SGHTA and CDR2 FQGNSA. The CDR3 is 13 residues long. Deletions cut 5 bases from V and 6 bases from J, with 11 bases between. CDR3 sequence: CASSRGNLNEQFF. CDR3 nucleotides: TGTGCCAGCAGCCGCGGGAACCTCAATGAGCAGTTCTTC.

The chain carries TRBV7-2 and TRBJ2-1; D possibly corresponds to TRBD2 (7 bases). The CDR3 totals 14 residues. Per germline, CDR1 SGHTA and CDR2 FQGNSA. Trimming pared 5 bases from V and 6 bases from J, leaving 14 bases between. The CDR3 nucleotides read TGTGCCAGCAGCCCAAACGGGGGGCTCAATGAGCAGTTCTTC. Protein sequence: CASSPNGGLNEQFF.

The genes are TRBV4-1 and TRBJ2-2, with D possibly matching TRBD2 (7 bases). Trimming removed 4 bases at V and 4 bases at J, with 13 bases between. The length of the CDR3 is 15 residues. CDR1 MGHRA and CDR2 YSYEKL come from the germline V gene. This CDR3 reads CASSPMGGPTGELFF. The CDR3 DNA sequence: TGCGCCAGCAGCCCCATGGGGGGGCCCACCGGGGAGCTGTTTTTT.

J is TRBJ2-3 and V is TRBV15; 8 bases fit TRBD2. Germline loops: CDR1 LNHNV, CDR2 YYDKDF (reference sequence). Trimming at V came to 0 bases and at J to 4 bases, leaving 3 bases not matched to a gene. CDR3 size: 15 residues. Here the CDR3 reads CATSRDAGGPDTQYF. In DNA, the CDR3 is TGTGCCACCAGCAGAGATGCGGGGGGCCCAGATACGCAGTATTTT. The full variable domain, its missing parts supplied by reference TRBV15 and TRBJ2-3, is DAMVIQNPRYQVTQFGKPVTLSCSQTLNHNVMYWYQQKSSQAPKLLFHYYDKDFNNEADTPDNFQSRRPNTSFCFLDIRSPGLGDTAMYLCATSRDAGGPDTQYFGPGTRLTVL.

The chain employs TRBV7-8 and TRBJ1-2; tentative D call: TRBD1 (6 bases). The CDR3 has 15 residues. V dropped 2 bases and J dropped 1 base, with 11 bases sitting between them. Germline CDR1 reads SGHVS; CDR2 reads FQNEAQ. The DNA of the CDR3 is TGTGCCAGCAGCTTAAGGGGGGCAGTTAACTATGGCTACACCTTC. Translated: CASSLRGAVNYGYTF.

This clonotype was recorded a few times. This chain links TRBV5-5 with TRBJ2-7; the D gene is possibly TRBD2 (6 bases). V shed 1 base and J shed 3 bases, with 14 bases lying between them. In germline, CDR1 is SGHKS, CDR2 YYEKEE (reference sequence). This CDR3 comprises 15 residues. The DNA for the CDR3 is TGTGCCAGCAGCTTGACGGAGGGAGCAGTCTACGAGCAGTACTTC. Translated, it gives CASSLTEGAVYEQYF.